One and the same sample provided the 8 T cell receptor beta chains below, sequenced in a study of blood T cell repertoires in COVID-19 (dated by TCRdb to between 2020 and 2021). The library was obtained by the immunoSEQ multiplex PCR assay. The clones in this table, taken by TCRdb from immuneACCESS, are in-frame only. Not every clone is retained; where verified, under half of the shortfall comes from an unresolved V gene, and the cause of the rest is unknown. For this sample there are approximately 15,000 clones; 87% appear just once. Roughly 17% of the sample is taken by the ten largest. What was sequenced was peripheral blood. The receptors originated from a human donor with active COVID-19. The donor label of this sample is uncertain.

The CDR3 reads CASSLGTSGRASDTQYF. DNA of the CDR3: TGTGCCAGCAGCTTGGGGACTAGCGGGAGGGCCTCAGATACGCAGTATTTT. V and J are TRBV5-4 and TRBJ2-3, with 15 bases lining up with TRBD2. CDR3 length equals 17 residues. Trimming took 0 bases from V and 4 from J; bases not matched to a gene: 3. Germline lookup yields CDR1 SGHNT and CDR2 YYREEE (reference sequence).

This clone has a handful of counts. This chain connects TRBV19 to TRBJ1-1; 7 bases match TRBD1. Germline V CDR1 and CDR2: LNHDA, SQIVND (reference sequence). CDR3 size: 17 residues. J lost 2 bases, V lost 3 bases, and 12 bases had no gene match. CDR3 coding DNA: TGTGCCAGTAGTATTGAGACGGCAGGGGGGTATAACACTGAAGCTTTCTTT. It yields the protein CASSIETAGGYNTEAFF.

J is TRBJ2-3 and V is TRBV15, with D possibly being TRBD2 (5 bases). Germline values: CDR1 LNHNV, CDR2 YYDKDF (reference sequence). The CDR3 is 13 amino acids. Trimming left V 1 base short and J 3 bases short, with 5 bases between. CDR3 region: CATSRGGTDTQYF. The CDR3 DNA follows: TGTGCCACCAGCAGAGGAGGGACAGATACGCAGTATTTT. Together with reference TRBV15 and TRBJ2-3, the CDR3 gives the full variable domain: DAMVIQNPRYQVTQFGKPVTLSCSQTLNHNVMYWYQQKSSQAPKLLFHYYDKDFNNEADTPDNFQSRRPNTSFCFLDIRSPGLGDTAMYLCATSRGGTDTQYFGPGTRLTVL.

V is TRBV13 and J is TRBJ2-1; 9 bases line up with TRBD2. Germline values: CDR1 PRHDT, CDR2 FYEKMQ (reference sequence). J was trimmed by 5 bases and V by 5 bases; bases with no gene match: 10. This CDR3 is 16 amino acids long. CDR3 loop: CASSEGAGGHNNEQFF. The CDR3 DNA follows: TGTGCCAGCAGCGAGGGGGCGGGAGGGCACAACAATGAGCAGTTCTTC.

V is TRBV27 and J is TRBJ2-1; 8 bases line up with TRBD2. The CDR3 length is 18 residues. The trim removed 6 bases at V and 0 bases at J, leaving 13 bases unmatched. Germline lookup yields CDR1 MNHEY and CDR2 SMNVEV (reference sequence). CDR3 amino acids: CASRTLASGGFSYNEQFF. The CDR3 DNA reads TGTGCCAGCAGAACCCTAGCGAGCGGGGGCTTCTCCTACAATGAGCAGTTCTTC.

CDR3: CASSLRGDANEKLFF. CDR3 sequence (DNA): TGTGCCAGCAGCTTACGGGGGGATGCTAATGAAAAACTGTTTTTT. The J gene is TRBJ1-4, the V gene TRBV7-6, with a weak D call TRBD1 (5 bases). V lost 2 bases and J lost 3, with 10 bases in between. The CDR3 runs to 15 residues. Germline assignment: CDR1 SGHVS and CDR2 FNYEAQ.

The rearrangement uses TRBV6-5 and TRBJ2-3; 7 bases are a match to TRBD2. The CDR3 is 13 amino acids. Germline CDR1 reads MNHEY; CDR2 reads SVGAGI. V lost 2 bases and J lost 4; bases outside the gene matches: 0. CDR3 sequence (DNA): TGTGCCAGCAGTTACCGGGGGGCAGATACGCAGTATTTT. Its translation is CASSYRGADTQYF.

V and J are TRBV19 and TRBJ1-5, with D possibly being TRBD1 (6 bases). The CDR3 consists of 15 residues. Germline-derived CDR1 and CDR2 are LNHDA and SQIVND (reference sequence). The V end was cut by 3 bases, the J end by 4 bases, with 13 bases between. CDR3 residues: CASSIRGHRNQPQHF. Written as DNA, the CDR3 is TGTGCCAGTAGTATCCGGGGACATAGGAATCAGCCCCAGCATTTT. Using reference TRBV19 and TRBJ1-5 for the parts outside the CDR3, the full variable domain is DGGITQSPKYLFRKEGQNVTLSCEQNLNHDAMYWYRQDPGQGLRLIYYSQIVNDFQKGDIAEGYSVSREKKESFPLTVTSAQKNPTAFYLCASSIRGHRNQPQHFGDGTRLSIL.